This TCR beta chain was obtained from a study of cytomegalovirus exposure and HLA in healthy donors. The study ran its PCR with 60 Vbeta and 13 Jbeta primers. Profiling relied on immunoSEQ multiplex PCR, and the TCRdb table lists in-frame clones only, not all of them. The sample table includes tens of thousands of clones. Trimming removed 1 base at V and 7 bases at J, with 11 bases between. The CDR3 covers 14 residues. Germline V CDR1 and CDR2: SEHNR, FQNEAQ (reference sequence). The TCR sequence derives from a man aged 45-65 years in good health and CMV-seronegative. Sequencing was done on a sample of PBMCs. The chain employs TRBV7-9 and TRBJ2-1; D is possibly TRBD1 (6 bases). In nucleotides, the CDR3 is TGTGCCAGCAGCTTAGGTAGGGGGTGGAATGAGCAGTTCTTC. Protein sequence: CASSLGRGWNEQFF.